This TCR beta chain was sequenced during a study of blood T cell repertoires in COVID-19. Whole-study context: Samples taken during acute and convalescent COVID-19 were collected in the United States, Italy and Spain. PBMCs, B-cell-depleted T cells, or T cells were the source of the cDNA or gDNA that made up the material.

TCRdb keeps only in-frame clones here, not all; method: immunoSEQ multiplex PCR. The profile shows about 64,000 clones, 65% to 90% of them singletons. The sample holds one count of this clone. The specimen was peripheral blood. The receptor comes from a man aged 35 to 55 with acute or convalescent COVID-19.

This CDR3 reads CASSVGTGLSYEQYF. The CDR3 coding sequence is TGTGCCAGCAGCGTAGGGACAGGCCTCTCCTACGAGCAGTACTTC. This sequence joins TRBV9 and TRBJ2-7, with 7 bases that match TRBD1. Germline CDR1 reads SGDLS; CDR2 reads YYNGEE. The trim removed 0 bases at V and 0 bases at J, leaving 3 bases unmatched. The CDR3 loop spans 15 amino acids.